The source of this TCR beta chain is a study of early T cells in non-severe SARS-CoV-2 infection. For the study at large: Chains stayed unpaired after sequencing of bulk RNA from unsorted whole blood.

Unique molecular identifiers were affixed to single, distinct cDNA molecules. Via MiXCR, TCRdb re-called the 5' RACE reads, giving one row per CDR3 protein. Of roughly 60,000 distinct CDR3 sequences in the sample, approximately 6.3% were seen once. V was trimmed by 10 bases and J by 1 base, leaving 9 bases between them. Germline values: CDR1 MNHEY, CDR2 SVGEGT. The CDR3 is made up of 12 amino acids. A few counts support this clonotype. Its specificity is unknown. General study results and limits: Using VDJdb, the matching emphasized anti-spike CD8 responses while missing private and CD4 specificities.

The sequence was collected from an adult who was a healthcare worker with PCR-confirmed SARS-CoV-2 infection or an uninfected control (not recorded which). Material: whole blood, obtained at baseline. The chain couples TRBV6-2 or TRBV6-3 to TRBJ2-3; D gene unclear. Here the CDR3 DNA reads TGTGCCACCGCACGCCGCACAGATACGCAGTATTTT. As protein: CATARRTDTQYF.